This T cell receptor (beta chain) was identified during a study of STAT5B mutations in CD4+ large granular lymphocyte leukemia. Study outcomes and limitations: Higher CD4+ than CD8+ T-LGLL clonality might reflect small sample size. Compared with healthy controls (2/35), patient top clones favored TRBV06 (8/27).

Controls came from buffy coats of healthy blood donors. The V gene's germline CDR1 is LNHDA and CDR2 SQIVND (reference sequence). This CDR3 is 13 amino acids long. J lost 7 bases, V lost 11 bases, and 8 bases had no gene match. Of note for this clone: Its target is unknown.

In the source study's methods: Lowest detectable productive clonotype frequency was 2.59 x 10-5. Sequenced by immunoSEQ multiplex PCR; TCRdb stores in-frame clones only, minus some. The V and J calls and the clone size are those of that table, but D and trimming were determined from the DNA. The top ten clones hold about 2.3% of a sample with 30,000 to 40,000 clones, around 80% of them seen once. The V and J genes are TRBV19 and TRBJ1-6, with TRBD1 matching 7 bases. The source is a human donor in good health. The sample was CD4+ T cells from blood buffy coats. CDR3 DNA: TGTGCCGCGAGGACAGGAACCAATTCACCCCTCCACTTT. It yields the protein CAARTGTNSPLHF.